This T cell receptor (beta chain) was captured in a study of regulatory T cells in long-lasting Graves disease. Time point of the sample: newly diagnosed GD, antithyroid drugs for less than 3 months. The TCR library was made from RNA extracted from PBMCs. Researchers made TCR beta libraries by using iRepertoire HTBI primers and running Arm-PCR on CDR3 regions. TCRdb called the multiplex PCR reads again in MiXCR, with one record for every CDR3 protein. The data contain 400,000 to 500,000 distinct CDR3 sequences, about 15% of them seen just once; the ten biggest clones take up about a quarter. Germline V CDR1 and CDR2: GTSNPN, SVGIG (reference sequence). CDR3 length equals 13 residues. V was pared by 4 bases and J by 6 bases, with 15 bases between. These same data were also listed under a study on T cells in Graves' hyperthyroidism and ophthalmopathy.

The chain is built from TRBV30 and TRBJ1-2; D may be TRBD1 (5 bases). Sequences were derived from peripheral blood mononuclear cells (PBMCs), sampled at new diagnosis, from a patient treated with antithyroid drugs. The receptor comes from a woman younger than 35 with Graves disease. As DNA, the CDR3 is TGTGCCTGGATCCGGGGCAGAGGAAATGGCTACACCTTC. This encodes CAWIRGRGNGYTF.